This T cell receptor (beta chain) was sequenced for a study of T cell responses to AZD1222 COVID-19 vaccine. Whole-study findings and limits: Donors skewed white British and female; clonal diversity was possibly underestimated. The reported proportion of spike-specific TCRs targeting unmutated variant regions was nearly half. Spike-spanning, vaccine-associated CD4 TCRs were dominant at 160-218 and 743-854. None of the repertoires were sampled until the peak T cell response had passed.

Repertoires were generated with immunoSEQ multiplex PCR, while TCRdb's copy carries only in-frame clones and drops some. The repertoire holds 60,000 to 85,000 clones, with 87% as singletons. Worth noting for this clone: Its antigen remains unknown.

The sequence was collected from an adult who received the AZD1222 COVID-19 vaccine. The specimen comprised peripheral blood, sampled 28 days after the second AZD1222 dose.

The CDR3 region is CSASPDRALRTFF. CDR3 coding DNA: TGCAGTGCTAGTCCGGACAGGGCGTTGAGAACTTTCTTT. V is TRBV20-1 and J is TRBJ1-1; 8 bases fit TRBD1. The ends lost 3 bases at V and 12 bases at J; junction bases unmatched: 12. This CDR3 contains 13 residues. Germline CDR1 is DFQATT and CDR2 is SNEGSKA (reference sequence).